Listed here are 6 T cell receptor beta chains from one sample, sequenced in a study of response to subunit inactivated influenza vaccine. TCRdb re-analysed the RT-PCR reads in MiXCR, keeping a single row per CDR3 protein. The table records under 800,000 distinct CDR3 sequences, about 14% of them present only once. Sequenced material: PBMCs from blood, taken approximately 15 days before vaccination. Every receptor here comes from a middle-aged man who received an inactivated influenza vaccine.

This clonotype was counted a single time. The V gene is TRBV20-1, the J gene TRBJ2-3, with 15 bases aligning to TRBD2. CDR1 and CDR2 (germline): DFQATT, SNEGSKA (reference sequence). The CDR3 is made up of 18 amino acids. In nucleotides, the CDR3 is TGCAGCGGCACACGGCCGGGACTAGCGGGAGGCCGCACAGATACGCAGTATTTT. This sequence encodes CSGTRPGLAGGRTDTQYF.

This clonotype appeared a few times. The gene calls are TRBV12-3 or TRBV12-4 and TRBJ2-3; D uncertain. The CDR3 is 14 residues long. V was shortened by 2 bases and J by 4 bases, with 10 bases between the two germline ends. The CDR3 spells CASSLLAYADTQYF. CDR3 bases: TGTGCCAGCAGTTTATTAGCCTATGCAGATACGCAGTATTTT.

The chain links TRBV7-8 to TRBJ2-1, with 11 bases lining up with TRBD2. Unmatched junction bases numbered 10, after V lost 3 bases and J lost 9 bases. The germline gives CDR1 SGHVS, CDR2 FQNEAQ. CDR3 length: 16 residues. The CDR3 DNA sequence: TGTGCCAGCAGCTTCGGACTAGCGGGTGCATTTGGTGAGCAGTTCTTC. Translation gives CASSFGLAGAFGEQFF.

V usage is TRBV4-2 and J usage is TRBJ2-1, with D tentatively TRBD1 or TRBD2 (5 bases each). The germline V gene has CDR1 LGHNA and CDR2 YNFKEQ. The CDR3 has 14 amino acids. V dropped 2 bases and J dropped 5 bases, with 10 bases sitting between them. CDR3 sequence reads: CASSQLGTNNEQFF. The DNA of the CDR3 is TGTGCCAGCAGCCAACTGGGGACCAACAATGAGCAGTTCTTC.

This clonotype has a handful of counts. The rearrangement links TRBV20-1 to TRBJ2-3; unclear D gene. Per germline, CDR1 DFQATT and CDR2 SNEGSKA (reference sequence). Between the trimmed V and J ends, which lost 7 bases and 6 bases, there was a span of 11 bases. The length of the CDR3 is 11 residues. The CDR3 nucleotides are TGCAGTGAGCCGCAAGGTGATACGCAGTATTTT. This encodes CSEPQGDTQYF.

This clonotype occurred a few times. V and J are TRBV4-1 and TRBJ2-3; 11 bases match TRBD2. After removal of 0 bases from V and 4 bases from J, the junction contained 6 bases not matched to a gene. This CDR3 has 17 amino acids. The germline V gene has CDR1 MGHRA and CDR2 YSYEKL. Written as DNA, the CDR3 is TGCGCCAGCAGCCAAGATAGCGGGAGGGCCGTCGCAGATACGCAGTATTTT. Its translation: CASSQDSGRAVADTQYF.